The rows below give T cell receptor beta chains drawn from one sample of a study of cytomegalovirus exposure and HLA in healthy donors. TCRdb's copy holds only in-frame clones and misses some; the assay was immunoSEQ multiplex PCR. The sample holds roughly 140,000 clones, over 75% seen once. Sequencing input: PBMCs. The origin of the receptors is a male donor in good health and CMV-seronegative. CDR3s include the opening cysteine and the closing phenylalanine or tryptophan. The order of the fields is clone size, J gene, D gene, V gene, CDR3 protein, CDR3 DNA. A D gene is named only where the DNA matches it firmly. Size tells how often a clone was seen (once, few, many) or the class of an expanded clone, and some rows leave it out.

>NA|TRBJ2-2|NA|TRBV6-5
CASRLTRQNTGELFF
TGTGCCAGCAGGCTAACCCGACAGAACACCGGGGAGCTGTTTTTT
>NA|TRBJ1-1|NA|TRBV19
CASSIVGAGQTEAFF
TGTGCCAGTAGTATAGTGGGAGCGGGGCAGACTGAAGCTTTCTTT
>once|TRBJ1-6|NA|TRBV4-3
CASSQVGVSPLHF
TGCGCCAGCAGCCAAGTAGGAGTTTCACCCCTCCACTTT
>NA|TRBJ2-2|NA|TRBV7-3
CASSPVGGHTGELFF
TGTGCCAGCAGCCCCGTGGGGGGGCACACCGGGGAGCTGTTTTTT
>once|TRBJ2-1|NA|TRBV7-2
CASSPRPGLAQFF
TGTGCCAGCAGCCCTCGGCCGGGACTCGCGCAGTTCTTC
>NA|TRBJ1-3|NA|TRBV30
CAWSTGSGNTIYF
TGTGCCTGGAGTACGGGCTCTGGAAACACCATATATTTT
>NA|TRBJ2-1|NA|TRBV19
CATGVPYNEQFF
TGTGCCACAGGGGTGCCGTACAATGAGCAGTTCTTC
>few|TRBJ1-4|TRBD1|TRBV18
CASSPTGAATNEKLFF
TGTGCCAGCTCACCCACAGGGGCAGCAACTAATGAAAAACTGTTTTTT
>NA|TRBJ2-1|NA|TRBV19
CASSIARTAGGQFF
TGTGCCAGTAGTATAGCTCGGACAGCCGGTGGGCAGTTCTTC
>NA|TRBJ2-3|NA|TRBV5-4
CASSPQGASGRVGTDTQYF
TGTGCCAGCAGCCCACAGGGGGCTAGCGGGAGAGTGGGCACAGATACGCAGTATTTT